This TCR beta chain was captured by sequencing in a study of Ad26.COV2.S vaccination and SARS-CoV-2 variants. As for the study in general: Once, or twice with 56 days between doses, Ad26.COV2.S was given intramuscularly. General observations from the study: Responses of spike-specific T cells (both CD8+ and CD4+) reportedly showed substantial breadth after vaccination. Those who received the vaccine showed greater spike-specific TCR breadth than those given placebo.

Treatment of the sample: about 20 received Ad26.COV2.S at low or high dose, single or two shots; several received placebo; per-sample allocation not given. Day 63 after the first injection of vaccine or placebo was the sampling time. Profiling relied on immunoSEQ multiplex PCR, and the TCRdb table lists in-frame clones only, not all of them. The sample records a few hundred thousand clones, 89% being singletons. In the case of this clone: Its antigen remains unidentified.

Germline-derived CDR1 and CDR2 are MNHEY and SMNVEV (reference sequence). Trimming pared 2 bases from V and 3 bases from J, leaving 11 bases between. The CDR3 covers 14 residues. The rearrangement joins TRBV27 to TRBJ2-7; the D gene is possibly TRBD2 (5 bases). Sequenced material: peripheral blood, taken in a trial of Ad26.COV2.S vaccine versus placebo. The source of this sequence is a person aged 18-65 years who received the Ad26.COV2.S COVID-19 vaccine or a placebo. The CDR3: CASSLMGSFYEQYF. The DNA for the CDR3 is TGTGCCAGCAGTTTAATGGGGAGCTTCTACGAGCAGTACTTC.